The 23 T cell receptor beta chains given below trace back to one sample, sequenced in a study of cytotoxic CD8 clonotypes in ibrutinib-treated CLL. The table came from immunoSEQ multiplex PCR; TCRdb's copy has only in-frame clones and leaves some out. Of 15,000 to 20,000 clones in the sample, around 85% were seen once. The sequenced sample was PBMCs, obtained before ibrutinib treatment. The receptors stem from a human donor with chronic lymphocytic leukemia.

The chain joins TRBV4-3 to TRBJ2-2, with D perhaps TRBD2 (5 bases). Per the germline V gene, CDR1 is LGHNA and CDR2 is YSLEER. This CDR3 is 16 amino acids long. V was pared by 0 bases and J by 5 bases, with 13 bases between. The CDR3 DNA is TGCGCCAGCAGCCAAGATCGGGGAGTTGATACCGGGGAGCTGTTTTTT. Encoded protein: CASSQDRGVDTGELFF.

This clone was recorded a few times. The identical CDR3 is also encoded by other nucleotide sequences in the sample. J is TRBJ2-2 and V is TRBV7-2; D remains ambiguous. Between the trimmed V and J ends, which lost 1 base and 4 bases, there was a span of 7 bases. This CDR3 contains 14 residues. Germline lookup yields CDR1 SGHTA and CDR2 FQGNSA. The CDR3: CASSLGQITGELFF. In DNA, the CDR3 is TGTGCCAGCAGCTTAGGACAAATCACCGGGGAGCTGTTTTTT.

V is TRBV11-3 and J is TRBJ2-2; 9 positions agree with TRBD2. This CDR3 region has 16 residues. Per germline, CDR1 SGHNT and CDR2 YENEEA. The V and J ends lost 1 base and 6 bases, in that order; junction bases with no gene match: 6. CDR3 in DNA: TGTGCCAGCAGCTTAGTTCTAGCGGGGCGACCCGGGGAGCTGTTTTTT. It is translated as CASSLVLAGRPGELFF.

The chain uses TRBV28 and TRBJ1-4; 7 nucleotides match TRBD1. The length of the CDR3 is 13 residues. Trimming cost V 6 bases and J 8 bases; bases outside gene matches: 6. In germline, CDR1 is MDHEN, CDR2 SYDVKM. CDR3 in DNA: TGTGCCAGCAGCCGGCCACAGGGGGAAAAACTGTTTTTT. Translated, it gives CASSRPQGEKLFF. The full variable domain, with the rest looked up from reference TRBV28 and TRBJ1-4, is DVKVTQSSRYLVKRTGEKVFLECVQDMDHENMFWYRQDPGLGLRLIYFSYDVKMKEKGDIPEGYSVSREKKERFSLILESASTNQTSMYLCASSRPQGEKLFFGSGTQLSVL.

This clone was detected only a few times. This chain connects TRBV28 to TRBJ1-4, with a tentative D call TRBD1 (6 bases). There are 14 residues in the CDR3. The germline V gene has CDR1 MDHEN and CDR2 SYDVKM. V lost 7 bases, J lost 7 bases, and 16 bases lay in between. The CDR3 region has the DNA TGTGCCAGCACCCAGGGGATAGTCGTTGAAAAACTGTTTTTT. Encoded protein: CASTQGIVVEKLFF.

This clone is classed as medium-sized. This chain links TRBV6-5 with TRBJ1-5, with TRBD1 as a possible D gene (6 bases). Germline assignment: CDR1 MNHEY and CDR2 SVGAGI. The V and J ends lost 4 bases and 6 bases respectively, with 13 bases between them. The CDR3 totals 14 residues. CDR3 bases: TGTGCCAGCAGTTCCCGGGGGGGCAGTCAGCCCCAGCATTTT. It yields the protein CASSSRGGSQPQHF.

The gene calls are TRBV18 and TRBJ1-2, with D hard to call. V dropped 3 bases and J dropped 4 bases, with 9 bases sitting between them. Germline V CDR1 and CDR2: KGHSH, LQKENI. The CDR3 length is 13 residues. The CDR3 DNA is TGTGCCAGCTCACCTACTGGTCGCTATGGCTACACCTTC. Amino acid sequence: CASSPTGRYGYTF.

This clone was counted only a few times. This chain uses TRBV11-2 with TRBJ2-3; no reliable D call. The ends were cut back, 2 bases at V and 6 bases at J, with 6 bases in the middle. The CDR3 is 12 amino acids. Germline lookup yields CDR1 SGHAT and CDR2 FQNNGV. The CDR3 DNA reads as TGTGCCAGCAGCTTAAACATGGATACGCAGTATTTT. Its protein product is CASSLNMDTQYF. The full variable domain, its missing parts supplied by reference TRBV11-2 and TRBJ2-3, is EAGVAQSPRYKIIEKRQSVAFWCNPISGHATLYWYQQILGQGPKLLIQFQNNGVVDDSQLPKDRFSAERLKGVDSTLKIQPAKLEDSAVYLCASSLNMDTQYFGPGTRLTVL.

The V and J genes are TRBV5-1 and TRBJ1-1; tentative D call: TRBD1 (5 bases). Trimming took 4 bases from V and 0 from J, leaving 16 bases between them. In germline, CDR1 is SGHRS, CDR2 YFSETQ. The CDR3 spans 16 residues. The CDR3 bases are TGCGCCAGCAGCCAAGTAGGCGAGGGGTTGAACACTGAAGCTTTCTTT. Protein sequence: CASSQVGEGLNTEAFF.

This clone was counted only a few times. Germline and junction disagree at one end, which may indicate a read error. The V and J genes are TRBV5-8 and TRBJ1-3; D not resolved. The CDR3 runs to 11 residues. Germline V lookup: CDR1 SGHTS, CDR2 YDEGEE. CDR3 sequence reads: CASRGRLRAEF. DNA for the CDR3: TGTGCCAGCAGGGGGAGGCTCCGGGCGGAATTT. The full variable domain, its missing parts supplied by reference TRBV5-8 and TRBJ1-3, is EAGVTQSPTHLIKTRGQQATLRCSPISGHTSVYWYQQALGLGLQFLLWYDEGEERNRGNFPPRFSGRQFPNYSSELNVNALELEDSALYLCASRGRLRAEFGEGSWLTVV.

The CDR3 region is CSVGQGTGGTGELFF. The CDR3, as DNA: TGCAGCGTTGGTCAAGGGACAGGGGGCACCGGGGAGCTGTTTTTT. The J gene is TRBJ2-2, the V gene TRBV29-1; TRBD1 agrees at 11 bases. The germline CDR1 and CDR2 sequences are SQVTM and ANQGSEA. CDR3 length: 15 residues. V lost 4 bases and J lost 4; bases outside the gene matches: 5.

The rearrangement joins TRBV28 to TRBJ2-1, with D unresolved. The V end was cut by 8 bases, the J end by 3 bases, with 8 bases between. CDR3 length: 12 residues. The germline CDR1 and CDR2 sequences are MDHEN and SYDVKM. CDR3 bases: TGTGCCAGCCAGTTAAACTACAATGAGCAGTTCTTC. Protein product: CASQLNYNEQFF. Full variable domain (remainder filled in from reference TRBV28 and TRBJ2-1): DVKVTQSSRYLVKRTGEKVFLECVQDMDHENMFWYRQDPGLGLRLIYFSYDVKMKEKGDIPEGYSVSREKKERFSLILESASTNQTSMYLCASQLNYNEQFFGPGTRLTVL.

The V and J genes are TRBV11-2 and TRBJ1-1; 7 bases agree with TRBD1. In germline, CDR1 is SGHAT, CDR2 FQNNGV. There are 14 residues in the CDR3. J lost 0 bases, V lost 5 bases, and 3 bases had no gene match. CDR3 loop: CASSVGQVNTEAFF. The CDR3 coding sequence is TGTGCCAGCAGCGTTGGACAGGTGAACACTGAAGCTTTCTTT. Together with reference TRBV11-2 and TRBJ1-1, the CDR3 gives the full variable domain: EAGVAQSPRYKIIEKRQSVAFWCNPISGHATLYWYQQILGQGPKLLIQFQNNGVVDDSQLPKDRFSAERLKGVDSTLKIQPAKLEDSAVYLCASSVGQVNTEAFFGQGTRLTVV.

This chain connects TRBV4-2 to TRBJ2-1, with 12 bases that match TRBD2. The CDR3 covers 18 residues. Germline V lookup: CDR1 LGHNA, CDR2 YNFKEQ. With V trimmed by 0 bases and J by 3 bases, 6 bases remained unmatched. CDR3 region: CASSQDHASGGDYNEQFF. The CDR3 nucleotides are TGTGCCAGCAGCCAAGATCACGCTAGCGGGGGGGACTACAATGAGCAGTTCTTC.

This clone was counted between two and nine times. The V and J genes are TRBV14 and TRBJ2-7, with 8 bases lining up with TRBD1. The V gene's germline CDR1 is SGHDN and CDR2 FVKESK. The V and J ends lost 0 bases and 4 bases, in that order; junction bases with no gene match: 11. The CDR3 covers 17 residues. CDR3 nucleotides: TGTGCCAGCAGCCAAGAGGGATTGGGACAGGCCAAGTACGAGCAGTACTTC. Encoded protein: CASSQEGLGQAKYEQYF.

This rearrangement joins TRBV6-5 to TRBJ2-3; 7 nucleotides align to TRBD1. Germline lookup yields CDR1 MNHEY and CDR2 SVGAGI. The CDR3 runs 14 residues. Germline trimming cut 8 bases from V and 5 bases from J; bases unmatched to any gene: 10. The CDR3 here is CASADPGQRDTQYF. CDR3 in DNA: TGTGCCAGCGCCGACCCGGGACAGAGAGATACGCAGTATTTT.

The chain links TRBV7-9 to TRBJ2-2; possibly TRBD1 for D (6 bases). The germline V gene has CDR1 SEHNR and CDR2 FQNEAQ (reference sequence). The CDR3 has 15 residues. V was trimmed by 4 bases and J by 5 bases, leaving 14 bases between them. The CDR3 DNA reads as TGTGCCAGCAGCTCGGTGTCTCAGGGGACCGGGGAGCTGTTTTTT. It specifies CASSSVSQGTGELFF. The full variable domain, rest sourced from reference TRBV7-9 and TRBJ2-2, is DTGVSQNPRHKITKRGQNVTFRCDPISEHNRLYWYRQTLGQGPEFLTYFQNEAQLEKSRLLSDRFSAERPKGSFSTLEIQRTEQGDSAMYLCASSSVSQGTGELFFGEGSRLTVL.

J is TRBJ1-1 and V is TRBV9; maybe TRBD1 (5 bases). Per germline, CDR1 SGDLS and CDR2 YYNGEE. Trimming took off 1 base at V and 1 base at J, with 11 bases between the two ends. The CDR3 extends over 15 amino acids. The CDR3 bases are TGTGCCAGCAGCGTACTTGACAGTCCGAACACTGAAGCTTTCTTT. This translates into CASSVLDSPNTEAFF.

The V gene is TRBV7-2, the J gene TRBJ2-1; TRBD1 might be the D (5 bases). The CDR3 length is 15 residues. The V gene lost 0 bases and the J gene lost 2 bases, with 8 bases spanning the gap. Per germline, CDR1 SGHTA and CDR2 FQGNSA. The CDR3 is CASSLAAGTYNEQFF. CDR3 nucleotide sequence: TGTGCCAGCAGCTTAGCCGCAGGGACCTACAATGAGCAGTTCTTC.

This sequence joins TRBV5-1 and TRBJ2-5; D possibly corresponds to TRBD1 (6 bases). The CDR3 runs 15 residues. V gave up 5 bases and J gave up 2 bases, with 16 bases separating them. CDR1 and CDR2 (germline): SGHRS, YFSETQ. The CDR3: CASSFTPGQQETQYF. The DNA for the CDR3 is TGCGCCAGCAGTTTTACTCCGGGACAACAAGAGACCCAGTACTTC. The full variable domain, with the rest looked up from reference TRBV5-1 and TRBJ2-5, is KAGVTQTPRYLIKTRGQQVTLSCSPISGHRSVSWYQQTPGQGLQFLFEYFSETQRNKGNFPGRFSGRQFSNSRSEMNVSTLELGDSALYLCASSFTPGQQETQYFGPGTRLLVL.

The V gene is TRBV30, the J gene TRBJ1-1, with 7 positions matching TRBD1. This CDR3 spans 15 amino acids. V lost 4 bases, J lost 0 bases, and 8 bases stayed unmatched. Germline V lookup: CDR1 GTSNPN, CDR2 SVGIG (reference sequence). The CDR3 is CAWTEGQLMNTEAFF. CDR3 DNA sequence: TGTGCCTGGACTGAGGGACAGCTCATGAACACTGAAGCTTTCTTT.

The chain recombines TRBV7-2 with TRBJ2-3; TRBD2 is a possible D gene (6 bases). Germline V CDR1 and CDR2: SGHTA, FQGNSA. The CDR3 runs to 14 residues. Trimming took 5 bases from V and 0 from J, leaving 9 bases between them. CDR3 region: CASSPGGSTDTQYF. Here the CDR3 DNA reads TGTGCCAGCAGCCCCGGGGGTAGCACAGATACGCAGTATTTT. Drawing the rest from reference TRBV7-2 and TRBJ2-3, the complete variable domain is GAGVSQSPSNKVTEKGKDVELRCDPISGHTALYWYRQSLGQGLEFLIYFQGNSAPDKSGLPSDRFSAERTGGSVSTLTIQRTQQEDSAVYLCASSPGGSTDTQYFGPGTRLTVL.

This chain uses TRBV10-2 with TRBJ2-2; the D is unclear. From germline, CDR1 is WSHSY and CDR2 SAAADI. V was cut by 1 base and J by 7 bases, with 7 bases left in between. CDR3 length equals 13 residues. CDR3 coding DNA: TGCGCCAGCAGTGAGTTCTCCCGCGGGGAGCTGTTTTTT. Its protein product is CASSEFSRGELFF.